The subject of this entry is one TCR beta chain. No antigen is known for it. The data belong to a study of CD8+CD57+ T cells in acquired aplastic anemia. On the study more broadly: In CD4+ cells, healthy donors produced an average of roughly 11 million reads.

Profiling of TCR beta VDJ combinations and CDR3 sequences used genomic DNA as template. MiXCR, applied by TCRdb to the reads, yields one record per CDR3 protein. The sample consists of some 210,000 distinct CDR3 sequences, under 65% of them appearing once. Study-level findings and limits: Significant differences in CD8+ Simpson's diversity were not observed between patients and controls. Patients and controls were found to share twenty-nine CD8+ CDR3 sequences.

Trimming took off 11 bases at V and 3 bases at J, with 15 bases between the two ends. CDR1 and CDR2 (germline): KGHDR, SFDVKD. CDR3 length: 13 residues. Sequencing used sorted CD4+, CD8+, or CD8+CD57+ T cells (not recorded which) from PBMCs. The J gene is TRBJ1-2, the V gene TRBV24-1; no clear D gene. The receptor was derived from a human donor in good health. The CDR3 bases are TGTGCCATTGAGCCCCGGGCGGACTATGGCTACACCTTC. Translating gives CAIEPRADYGYTF.